The rows below give T cell receptor beta chains drawn from one sample of a study of shared clonotypes between healthy human individuals. Method: immunoSEQ multiplex PCR; TCRdb's copy keeps in-frame clones and lacks some. The sample records roughly 96,000 clones, less than 60% being singletons. Sample: PBMCs. The receptors were sampled from a middle-aged woman in good health. Some clones in this sample may be carry-over from other donors' samples. The CDR3 runs from the conserved cysteine through the conserved F or W. The D gene is left open where the match is weak. Not every row has a clone size; where given, it reads once, few, many or a size class.

J	size	V	D	CDR3	DNA
TRBJ2-7	-	TRBV18	TRBD2	CASSPTSGYEQYF	TGTGCCAGCTCACCGACTAGCGGCTACGAGCAGTACTTC
TRBJ2-1	many	TRBV28	TRBD2	CASSSPYRSGTSGRANEQFF	TGTGCCAGCAGTTCCCCTTACCGATCCGGGACTAGCGGGAGGGCGAATGAGCAGTTCTTC
TRBJ1-1	-	TRBV5-1	-	CASSLGGVDTEAFF	TGCGCCAGCAGCTTGGGAGGGGTAGACACTGAAGCTTTCTTT
TRBJ2-4	few	TRBV4-2	TRBD2	CASSPWTSGSSAKNIQYF	TGTGCCAGCAGCCCCTGGACTAGCGGGAGTTCAGCCAAAAACATTCAGTACTTC
TRBJ1-5	-	TRBV6-5	-	CASSSGNQPQHF	TGTGCCAGCAGTTCAGGGAATCAGCCCCAGCATTTT
TRBJ1-1	many	TRBV29-1	-	CSVPPVMNTEAFF	TGCAGCGTGCCCCCGGTCATGAACACTGAAGCTTTCTTT
TRBJ2-1	-	TRBV9	-	CASSVTGSIYNEQFF	TGTGCCAGCAGCGTAACCGGGAGTATCTACAATGAGCAGTTCTTC
TRBJ2-3	many	TRBV29-1	-	CSVDGLGDTQYF	TGCAGCGTTGATGGACTCGGAGATACGCAGTATTTT
TRBJ2-3	few	TRBV9	-	CASSFTIGQLTDTQYF	TGTGCCAGCAGCTTTACCATCGGACAGCTCACAGATACGCAGTATTTT
TRBJ2-7	-	TRBV30	-	CASSFLRYSPYEQYF	TGTGCCAGCAGTTTCCTCCGCTACTCACCCTACGAGCAGTACTTC
TRBJ1-4	few	TRBV28	TRBD1	CASSPPTGGGEKLFF	TGTGCCAGCAGTCCCCCGACAGGGGGCGGAGAAAAACTGTTTTTT
TRBJ1-4	-	TRBV5-1	TRBD1	CASSRDRSATNEKLFF	TGCGCCAGCAGCAGGGACAGGAGCGCAACTAATGAAAAACTGTTTTTT
TRBJ2-5	few	TRBV29-1	-	CSVGRLEETQYF	TGCAGCGTTGGAAGGTTGGAGGAGACCCAGTACTTC
TRBJ2-1	many	TRBV2	-	CASRTTGGEQFF	TGTGCCAGCAGGACAACAGGTGGTGAGCAGTTCTTC
TRBJ1-5	-	TRBV6-5	-	CASGTGYSNQPQHF	TGTGCCAGCGGAACAGGGTATAGCAATCAGCCCCAGCATTTT
TRBJ1-1	-	TRBV30	-	CAWGPGNTEAFF	-
TRBJ1-2	once	TRBV4-2	TRBD1	CASSQEYRQGGGYTF	TGTGCCAGCAGCCAGGAATACCGACAGGGAGGTGGCTACACCTTC
TRBJ1-5	-	TRBV28	-	CASSLDNVEHF	TGTGCCAGCAGTTTGGATAATGTGGAGCATTTT
TRBJ1-5	-	TRBV2	-	CASSEASGNQPQHF	TGTGCCAGCAGTGAAGCGTCGGGCAATCAGCCCCAGCATTTT
TRBJ1-2	-	TRBV7-6	-	CASSHTDNYGYTF	TGTGCCAGCAGCCACACGGACAACTATGGCTACACCTTC
TRBJ1-5	few	TRBV28	-	CASHEEIGSQPQHF	TGTGCCAGCCACGAGGAAATAGGCAGTCAGCCCCAGCATTTT
TRBJ2-6	-	TRBV19	TRBD1	CASSMGQAGANVLTF	TGTGCCAGTAGTATGGGACAGGCTGGGGCCAACGTCCTGACTTTC
TRBJ2-7	-	TRBV21-1	-	CASRLGQGYEQYF	TGTGCCAGCAGACTTGGACAGGGCTACGAGCAGTACTTC
TRBJ2-1	-	TRBV7-9	-	CASSLGSTEQFF	TGTGCCAGCAGCTTAGGGTCCACTGAGCAGTTCTTC
TRBJ2-4	-	TRBV19	-	CASSMPALAKNIQYF	TGTGCCAGTAGTATGCCGGCACTAGCCAAAAACATTCAGTACTTC
TRBJ2-5	few	TRBV5-1	-	CASSLGGAIPHF	TGCGCCAGCAGCTTGGGTGGGGCAATACCACACTTC
TRBJ2-6	-	TRBV27	-	CVGSPNTGANVLTF	TGTGTCGGCAGCCCAAATACCGGGGCCAACGTCCTGACTTTC
TRBJ1-1	few	TRBV6-1	-	CASSAGKNTEAFF	TGTGCCAGCAGCGCAGGGAAGAACACTGAAGCTTTCTTT
TRBJ2-6	many	TRBV4-3	-	CASSQDQAGGVLTF	TGCGCCAGCAGCCAAGATCAGGCAGGTGGCGTCCTGACTTTC
TRBJ1-5	-	TRBV19	-	CASSIDRNNQPQHF	TGTGCCAGTAGTATAGATCGAAACAACCAGCCCCAGCATTTT
TRBJ2-1	-	TRBV7-2	-	CASSPLYEQFF	TGTGCCAGCAGCCCACTGTATGAGCAGTTCTTC
TRBJ1-2	-	TRBV30	TRBD1	CAWTRTGGTVDGYTF	TGTGCCTGGACACGGACAGGGGGGACGGTAGATGGCTACACCTTC
TRBJ2-3	many	TRBV27	-	CASSLILSTDTQYF	TGTGCCAGCAGTTTAATACTTAGCACAGATACGCAGTATTTT
TRBJ2-1	-	TRBV19	-	CASSRRSSYNEQFF	TGTGCCAGTAGTCGTAGGAGCTCCTACAATGAGCAGTTCTTC
TRBJ2-7	-	TRBV30	-	CAWSRNPGLEAYEQYF	TGTGCCTGGAGTCGTAACCCGGGTCTAGAGGCCTACGAGCAGTACTTC
TRBJ1-3	many	TRBV6-1	-	CASRKEPSGNTIYF	TGTGCCAGCAGGAAGGAGCCTTCTGGAAACACCATATATTTT
TRBJ2-1	many	TRBV6-1	-	CASSEAVENEQFF	TGTGCCAGCAGTGAAGCCGTCGAGAATGAGCAGTTCTTC
TRBJ1-1	few	TRBV9	-	CASSRQGGEAFF	TGTGCCAGCAGTCGTCAGGGAGGTGAAGCTTTCTTT
TRBJ2-3	-	TRBV2	-	CASSKADGSPTDTQYF	TGTGCCAGCAGTAAAGCCGACGGGAGTCCCACAGATACGCAGTATTTT
TRBJ1-1	-	TRBV29-1	-	CSVEDQGEAFF	TGCAGCGTTGAAGATCAAGGTGAAGCTTTCTTT
TRBJ2-1	-	TRBV30	-	CAWSTMPGTVGYNEQFF	TGTGCCTGGAGTACCATGCCCGGGACGGTGGGATACAATGAGCAGTTCTTC
TRBJ1-2	-	TRBV27	-	CASSLGRTAIAIGGYTF	TGTGCCAGCAGTTTGGGGAGGACCGCCATAGCCATAGGTGGCTACACCTTC
TRBJ2-5	-	TRBV5-1	-	CASSFTADQETQYF	TGCGCCAGCAGCTTTACAGCAGACCAAGAGACCCAGTACTTC
TRBJ2-7	-	TRBV18	-	CASSPLGPYEQYF	TGTGCCAGCTCACCATTGGGGCCTTACGAGCAGTACTTC
TRBJ1-1	-	TRBV28	-	CASSLGTYTEAFF	TGTGCCAGCAGTTTAGGGACATACACTGAAGCTTTCTTT